One sample yielded the 23 T cell receptor beta chains listed below, sequenced in a study of tumor and adjacent non-tumor tissue in lung cancer. A modified ARM-PCR protocol with three rounds of nested PCR amplified TCRbeta. TCRdb recomputed calls from the multiplex PCR reads with MiXCR, one row per CDR3 protein. The sample lists over 130,000 distinct CDR3 sequences, 66% occurring once. RNA was extracted from bulk tissue without any cell sorting. Specimen: lung tumor tissue. The receptors shown here come from a man aged 55 to 70 with small cell lung cancer.

For this clonotype: One base away lies a much larger clone, so this may be a sequencing read error. V is TRBV10-2 and J is TRBJ2-1; TRBD1 matches 9 bases. With V trimmed by 7 bases and J by 8 bases, 12 bases remained unmatched. CDR1 WSHSY and CDR2 SAAADI come from the germline V gene. The CDR3 is 15 residues long. In DNA, the CDR3 is TGCGCCAGCATTGACGGACAGGGGATAGGAGATGAGCAGTTCTTC. It is translated as CASIDGQGIGDEQFF.

The chain employs TRBV9 and TRBJ2-2; D assignment may be TRBD1 or TRBD2 (7 bases each). The CDR3 sequence is 16 residues long. Germline-derived CDR1 and CDR2 are SGDLS and YYNGEE. Trimming pared 4 bases from V and 6 bases from J, leaving 19 bases between. The CDR3 nucleotides read TGTGCCAGCAGCCCCCCCAGAGGGAGGGGGCCCGGGGAGCTGTTTTTT. The encoded protein is CASSPPRGRGPGELFF.

Notes on this clonotype: A much larger clone lies one base from this, so it may be a read error. This chain uses TRBV20-1 with TRBJ1-1; 9 positions agree with TRBD1. Per the germline V gene, CDR1 is DFQATT and CDR2 is SNEGSKA (reference sequence). Losses at the gene ends were 6 bases for V and 4 bases for J; bases not matched to a gene: 12. The CDR3 has 15 amino acids. The CDR3 region has the DNA TGCAGTGCGCACGCCTACGGACAGGGGAGCACTGAAGCTTTCTTT. Translated: CSAHAYGQGSTEAFF.

The chain carries TRBV12-3 or TRBV12-4 and TRBJ2-7; 9 bases agree with TRBD1. CDR3 length: 16 residues. The junction had 12 bases not matched to a gene; V was cut back by 3 bases and J by 6 bases. The CDR3 region has the DNA TGTGCCAGCAGTTTTGTCCCTTGGGACAGGGCTGGCGAGCAGTACGTC. It translates to CASSFVPWDRAGEQYV.

As concerns this clonotype: Being one base from a much bigger clone, this may be a read error. V is TRBV6-5 and J is TRBJ1-1; a possible D gene is TRBD1 (6 bases). The V gene's germline CDR1 is MNHEY and CDR2 SVGAGI. The CDR3 extends over 13 amino acids. CDR3 region: CTSTRTANTEAFF. In DNA, the CDR3 is TGTACCAGCACTAGGACAGCGAACACTGAAGCTTTCTTT.

The chain couples TRBV11-2 to TRBJ2-1; D is ambiguous. Germline lookup yields CDR1 SGHAT and CDR2 FQNNGV. The CDR3 covers 15 residues. The V end lost 1 base, the J end lost 2 bases, and 9 bases lay between the germline ends. CDR3 sequence reads: CASSLAARTYNEQFF. CDR3 in DNA: TGTGCCAGCAGCTTAGCGGCGAGGACCTACAATGAGCAGTTCTTC.

Worth noting for this clonotype: A much bigger clone sits one base away, suggesting this may be a read error. This chain joins TRBV12-3 or TRBV12-4 and TRBJ1-3; D gene ambiguous. This CDR3 region has 14 residues. The CDR3 nucleotides read TGTGCCAACAGTCACACCAGCTCTGGAAACACCATATATTTT. Residues: CANSHTSSGNTIYF.

The CDR3 protein is CASSYSGTATLNSPLHF. CDR3 nucleotides: TGTGCCAGCAGTTACTCAGGGACGGCCACCCTCAATTCACCCCTCCACTTT. The rearrangement links TRBV6-5 to TRBJ1-6; tentatively, D is TRBD1 (5 bases). CDR3 length: 17 residues. Germline V CDR1 and CDR2: MNHEY, SVGAGI. V was trimmed by 0 bases and J by 7 bases, leaving 16 bases between them.

As to this clonotype: Just one base apart from a much larger clone, this may be a read error. The gene calls are TRBV20-1 and TRBJ1-2, with TRBD1 as a possible D gene (5 bases). CDR1 and CDR2 from the germline V gene are DFQATT and SNEGSKA (reference sequence). The CDR3 has 13 residues. The chain's CDR3 is CSANGGSNYDYTF. Written as DNA, the CDR3 is TGCAGTGCCAACGGGGGGTCGAACTATGACTACACCTTC.

In its sample, this clonotype was seen a few times. The J gene is TRBJ1-1, the V gene TRBV6-5, with TRBD1 as a possible D gene (5 bases). V was trimmed by 5 bases and J by 3 bases, leaving 10 bases between them. Germline loops: CDR1 MNHEY, CDR2 SVGAGI. This CDR3 is 13 amino acids long. The CDR3 spells CASSPGWDTEAFF. CDR3 bases: TGTGCCAGCAGTCCAGGGTGGGACACTGAAGCTTTCTTT.

This clonotype was seen only once. This sequence may be a read error, since a much larger clone differs from it by one base. The rearrangement links TRBV20-1 to TRBJ1-2; 9 nucleotides match TRBD1. This CDR3 has 13 amino acids. Germline CDR1 and CDR2: DFQATT and SNEGSKA (reference sequence). The CDR3, as DNA: TGCAGTGCAAGGACAGGGGAAGCCTATGGCTACGCCTTC. Translated, it gives CSARTGEAYGYAF.

Remarks on this clonotype: A much more abundant neighbour one base away suggests this may be a read error. The CDR3 bases are TGCAGTGCTAGAAATCCTGGGGGATTATCCTACGAGCAGTACTTC. It encodes CSARNPGGLSYEQYF. The rearrangement uses TRBV20-1 and TRBJ2-7; possibly TRBD1 or TRBD2 for D (5 bases each). CDR1 is DFQATT and CDR2 is SNEGSKA in the germline V gene (reference sequence). The CDR3 sequence is 15 residues long. With 2 bases removed from V and 1 base from J, the gap between germline ends came to 15 bases.

The chain recombines TRBV29-1 with TRBJ2-3, with a weak D call TRBD1 (6 bases). The CDR3 contains 15 residues. Trimming pared 3 bases from V and 0 bases from J, leaving 13 bases between. Germline V gene lookup returns CDR1 SQVTM and CDR2 ANQGSEA. The CDR3 region has the DNA TGCAGCGTTGAGGTGTACAGGGAGAGCACAGATACGCAGTATTTT. Its protein is CSVEVYRESTDTQYF.

The V and J genes are TRBV12-3 or TRBV12-4 and TRBJ2-6; possible D gene TRBD1, 5 bases. The V end lost 7 bases, the J end lost 2 bases, and 15 bases lay between the germline ends. This CDR3 comprises 16 residues. The CDR3 sequence is CASKMSREPGANVLTF. CDR3 in DNA: TGTGCCAGCAAGATGAGCAGGGAACCTGGGGCCAACGTCCTGACTTTC.

The J gene is TRBJ1-1, the V gene TRBV12-3 or TRBV12-4; D uncertain. Deletions cut 5 bases from V and 0 bases from J, with 10 bases between. The CDR3 extends over 14 amino acids. The CDR3 region has the DNA TGTGCCAGCAGTATAGGAAACCTGAACACTGAAGCTTTCTTT. Translated: CASSIGNLNTEAFF.

The rearrangement links TRBV2 to TRBJ1-1; tentative D call: TRBD1 (6 bases). CDR3 length: 14 residues. V was trimmed by 4 bases and J by 3 bases, leaving 12 bases between them. Germline V lookup: CDR1 SNHLY, CDR2 FYNNEI. The CDR3 reads CASSGGGSDTEAFF. Here the CDR3 DNA reads TGTGCCAGCAGTGGAGGGGGGTCGGACACTGAAGCTTTCTTT.

Comments on this clonotype: Sequence at one end of the junction differs from germline and may be a read error. CDR3 nucleotide sequence: TGTGCCAGCAGCTCGTGGGGGACCGGGGAGCCGTTTTTT. Translated, it gives CASSSWGTGEPFF. This chain connects TRBV5-6 to TRBJ2-2; D might be TRBD1 or TRBD2, each matching 5 bases. The CDR3 is 13 residues long. The germline gives CDR1 SGHDT, CDR2 YYEEEE.

This clonotype has a handful of counts. A read error is possible here, since a much larger clone lies one base away. V is TRBV6-6 and J is TRBJ2-1, with 12 bases identical to TRBD2. Germline V gene data show CDR1 as MNHNY and CDR2 as SVGAGI (reference sequence). The CDR3 contains 14 residues. Germline trimming cut 10 bases from V and 6 bases from J; bases unmatched to any gene: 7. CDR3 nucleotide sequence: TGTGCCAACAGCTTGACTAGCGGGAGCAATGAGCAGTTCTTC. Translation gives CANSLTSGSNEQFF.

The chain links TRBV11-2 to TRBJ2-6; the D gene is possibly TRBD2 (6 bases). V was clipped by 0 bases and J by 0 bases, with 9 bases between them. The germline CDR1 and CDR2 sequences are SGHAT and FQNNGV. This CDR3 has 17 amino acids. This CDR3 is CASSLDRDSSGANVLTF. The CDR3 coding sequence is TGTGCCAGCAGCTTAGATCGGGACTCCTCTGGGGCCAACGTCCTGACTTTC.

The chain has TRBV30 and TRBJ2-1; TRBD2 is a possible D gene (6 bases). This CDR3 contains 14 residues. Trimming removed 4 bases from V and 9 bases from J, with 19 bases in between. CDR1 and CDR2 (germline): GTSNPN, SVGIG (reference sequence). DNA of the CDR3: TGTGCCTGGACCCGGGACTTAGAACGGGGTGAGCAGTTCTTC. It translates to CAWTRDLERGEQFF.

As for this clonotype: Germline is not matched at one junction end, which may reflect a read error. This sequence joins TRBV11-2 and TRBJ2-5; no clear D. The CDR3 sequence is 11 residues long. CDR1 is SGHAT and CDR2 is FQNNGV in the germline V gene. CDR3 bases: TGTGGCAGCAGCCCCCTGGAGACGCAGTACTTC. Translation gives CGSSPLETQYF.

This chain joins TRBV29-1 and TRBJ2-2; D is tentatively TRBD1 or TRBD2 (6 bases each). The CDR3 consists of 14 residues. Germline V gene data show CDR1 as SQVTM and CDR2 as ANQGSEA. V dropped 8 bases and J dropped 1 base, with 14 bases sitting between them. CDR3 in DNA: TGCAGCTTCGGGCGGGACATGAACACCGGGGAGCTGTTTTTT. Its translation: CSFGRDMNTGELFF.

Concerning this clonotype: Possible read error: a much larger clone is one base away. The chain couples TRBV10-3 to TRBJ1-2, with D hard to call. This CDR3 comprises 12 residues. V lost 4 bases, J lost 5 bases, and 8 bases lay in between. The germline V gene encodes CDR1 ENHRY and CDR2 SYGVKD. The CDR3 is CAISGEPYGYTF. The CDR3, as DNA: TGTGCCATCAGTGGTGAGCCATATGGCTACACCTTC.